This T cell receptor (beta chain) was documented in a study of T cells after yellow fever vaccination. Looking at the study overall: For low cell numbers, libraries were made with SMART-Seq v4 Ultra Low Input. Findings and caveats of the study: Weaker, the secondary response had a peak occurring faster, on day 5 versus 15.

A remark on this clonotype: Its antigen is as yet unknown.

CDR1 and CDR2 (germline): MNHNS, SASEGT. The CDR3 sequence is 16 residues long. The V gene lost 6 bases and the J gene lost 3 bases, with 19 bases spanning the gap. TCR cDNA, made by 5'RACE template switching, carried an added universal primer site and UMIs. Each CDR3 protein is one row after TCRdb ran MiXCR on the 5' RACE reads. The data hold 160,000 or so distinct CDR3 sequences, with 6% to 7.5% observed a single time. This TCR was sampled from a man aged 18-30 years who received the YFV17D yellow fever vaccine. Sequenced material: CD4+ T cells sorted from PBMCs, taken 4 to 6 days after the first yellow fever vaccination. This chain connects TRBV6-1 to TRBJ2-3, with D possibly TRBD1 on 6 matching bases. The CDR3 DNA reads as TGTGCCAGCAGGAGGACCCACCCAAGGGGGACAGATACGCAGTATTTT. Its protein is CASRRTHPRGTDTQYF.